These 28 T cell receptor beta chains came from one sample sequenced in a study of monozygotic twins with inflammatory bowel disease. TCRdb re-analyzed the 5' RACE reads; it lists each CDR3 protein once, without DNA. Recorded for this sample: some 100,000 distinct CDR3 sequences. The material sequenced was blood. Every receptor here comes from a human donor with ulcerative colitis or Crohn's disease, or a healthy co-twin of an affected twin (not recorded which).

The chain employs TRBV24-1 and TRBJ2-1; TCRdb's assignment of TRBD1 cannot be checked, as there is no DNA. Per the germline V gene, CDR1 is KGHDR and CDR2 is SFDVKD. The CDR3 runs to 14 residues. This CDR3 reads CATSVAGQYNEQFF.

The chain carries TRBV18 and TRBJ2-3; TCRdb proposes TRBD1, but this gene call is untestable without DNA. Germline V gene lookup returns CDR1 KGHSH and CDR2 LQKENI. This CDR3 contains 15 residues. Here the CDR3 reads CANSPTGPFTDTQYF. Supplemented by reference TRBV18 and TRBJ2-3, the full variable domain reads NAGVMQNPRHLVRRRGQEARLRCSPMKGHSHVYWYRQLPEEGLKFMVYLQKENIIDESGMPKERFSAEFPKEGPSILRIQQVVRGDSAAYFCANSPTGPFTDTQYFGPGTRLTVL.

The chain combines TRBV5-5 with TRBJ1-4; TCRdb's assignment of TRBD1 cannot be checked, as there is no DNA. CDR1 and CDR2 (germline): SGHKS, YYEKEE (reference sequence). The CDR3 sequence is 16 residues long. The CDR3: CASSSDRDATNEKLFF.

V gene TRBV19 combines with J gene TRBJ2-7. The CDR3 extends over 13 amino acids. Germline V lookup: CDR1 LNHDA, CDR2 SQIVND (reference sequence). The CDR3 sequence: CASSTRPDHEQYF.

The CDR3 spells CASSLDGPKNIQYF. The J gene is TRBJ2-4, the V gene TRBV5-4. This CDR3 region has 14 residues. The germline V gene has CDR1 SGHNT and CDR2 YYREEE (reference sequence).

The V gene is TRBV5-1, the J gene TRBJ2-1; TCRdb indicates TRBD2, and absent DNA this call remains unverified. Germline V CDR1 and CDR2: SGHRS, YFSETQ. This CDR3 has 16 residues. Here the CDR3 reads CASSWGLAGSYNEQFF.

The V gene is TRBV7-2, the J gene TRBJ1-1. Germline CDR1 SGHTA, CDR2 FQGNSA. The CDR3 spans 13 residues. The CDR3 sequence is CASSRGRNTEAFF.

V usage is TRBV6-5 and J usage is TRBJ2-5. CDR1 and CDR2 from the germline V gene are MNHEY and SVGAGI. The CDR3 is 13 residues long. This CDR3 is CASSYSLKETQYF.

The chain is built from TRBV7-8 and TRBJ1-4; TCRdb names TRBD1, which stays unverified in the absence of DNA. The CDR3 is 16 residues long. Germline loops: CDR1 SGHVS, CDR2 FQNEAQ. The CDR3 protein is CASSYADRGRREKLFF.

The rearrangement uses TRBV15 and TRBJ1-2. The germline V gene has CDR1 LNHNV and CDR2 YYDKDF (reference sequence). CDR3 size: 17 residues. CDR3 sequence reads: CATSRVVRRSRGYGYTF.

This rearrangement joins TRBV2 to TRBJ2-1; TCRdb's D call, TRBD2, is unchecked because there is no DNA. Germline V lookup: CDR1 SNHLY, CDR2 FYNNEI. The CDR3 covers 13 residues. The CDR3: CASSERDYNEQFF.

This chain links TRBV7-8 with TRBJ2-7; TCRdb's D gene call, TRBD1, goes unchecked for lack of DNA. CDR1 is SGHVS and CDR2 is FQNEAQ in the germline V gene. This CDR3 is 14 amino acids long. Here the CDR3 reads CASSSPWETYEQYF.

Here the CDR3 reads CSARWGTGRYQETQYF. The chain is built from TRBV20-1 and TRBJ2-5; the TCRdb D gene call, TRBD1, has no DNA to confirm it. The CDR3 sequence is 16 residues long. Germline V gene data show CDR1 as DFQATT and CDR2 as SNEGSKA (reference sequence).

This chain joins TRBV4-1 and TRBJ1-4; the TCRdb D gene call, TRBD1, has no DNA to confirm it. Germline V CDR1 and CDR2: MGHRA, YSYEKL. This CDR3 has 16 residues. Here the CDR3 reads CASSQSAGTFREKLFF.

This chain joins TRBV28 and TRBJ2-3. The CDR3 consists of 15 residues. Germline V gene sequence: CDR1 MDHEN, CDR2 SYDVKM. This chain's CDR3 is CASSFPDALSDTQYF.

The chain has TRBV7-6 and TRBJ2-1; lacking DNA, the TRBD1 call made by TCRdb goes unchecked. The CDR3 consists of 16 residues. Germline values: CDR1 SGHVS, CDR2 FNYEAQ. CDR3: CASRALKGGTYNEQFF.

The chain employs TRBV4-3 and TRBJ2-3; TCRdb's D call of TRBD2 is untestable without DNA. The CDR3 contains 18 residues. Germline CDR1 reads LGHNA; CDR2 reads YSLEER. The CDR3 protein is CASSQIGIVAGKADTQYF.

The rearrangement links TRBV12-3 or TRBV12-4 to TRBJ1-6; TCRdb returns TRBD1, unconfirmable since there is no DNA. CDR3 length: 16 amino acids. CDR3 amino acids: CASSQTPGFSSSPLHF.

V gene TRBV18 combines with J gene TRBJ1-1. Germline CDR1 is KGHSH and CDR2 is LQKENI. The CDR3 totals 14 residues. The chain's CDR3 is CASSRSSSNTEAFF.

The rearrangement links TRBV5-4 to TRBJ2-2. There are 16 residues in the CDR3. Per the germline V gene, CDR1 is SGHNT and CDR2 is YYREEE (reference sequence). CDR3 protein: CASSLGTVANTGELFF. Supplemented by reference TRBV5-4 and TRBJ2-2, the full variable domain reads ETGVTQSPTHLIKTRGQQVTLRCSSQSGHNTVSWYQQALGQGPQFIFQYYREEENGRGNFPPRFSGLQFPNYSSELNVNALELDDSALYLCASSLGTVANTGELFFGEGSRLTVL.

The V gene is TRBV4-3, the J gene TRBJ2-1; the TCRdb call, TRBD2, lacks DNA for checking. The CDR3 runs 17 residues. Germline assignment: CDR1 LGHNA and CDR2 YSLEER. Here the CDR3 reads CASSLREGLAGVNEQFF.

The chain employs TRBV3-1 and TRBJ2-5; TCRdb reports TRBD1, a call that lacks DNA to check it against. In germline, CDR1 is LGHDT, CDR2 YNNKEL (reference sequence). CDR3 length: 17 residues. The CDR3 loop is CASSLGTTGKYQETQYF.

The V and J genes are TRBV29-1 and TRBJ2-7. This CDR3 is built from 14 residues. Germline assignment: CDR1 SQVTM and CDR2 ANQGSEA. This CDR3 is CSVELDRGSYEQYF.

The V call is TRBV15, the J call TRBJ2-7; without DNA, the TCRdb call of TRBD1 cannot be checked. The CDR3 is 15 amino acids. The germline gives CDR1 LNHNV, CDR2 YYDKDF (reference sequence). The CDR3 spells CATSVGTGASYEQYF.

The J gene is TRBJ2-5, the V gene TRBV7-3; the TCRdb call, TRBD2, lacks DNA for checking. The germline V gene encodes CDR1 SGHTA and CDR2 FQGTGA. This CDR3 spans 18 amino acids. The CDR3 loop is CASSLSGLAGISGETQYF.

V gene TRBV4-2 combines with J gene TRBJ1-1; with no DNA, the TCRdb D assignment of TRBD1 cannot be verified. CDR1 is LGHNA, CDR2 YNFKEQ, per germline. This CDR3 spans 15 amino acids. The CDR3 here is CASSQISGGNTEAFF.

The chain has TRBV20-1 and TRBJ1-6; the TRBD1 assignment by TCRdb is unverifiable without DNA. The length of the CDR3 is 13 residues. Looked up from germline, CDR1 is DFQATT and CDR2 is SNEGSKA (reference sequence). The CDR3 is CSARDRVDSPLHF.

Here the CDR3 reads CASTPGTGVDTQYF. This chain connects TRBV5-1 to TRBJ2-3; checking the TCRdb D call of TRBD1 is not possible without DNA. This CDR3 spans 14 amino acids. Germline V lookup: CDR1 SGHRS, CDR2 YFSETQ.